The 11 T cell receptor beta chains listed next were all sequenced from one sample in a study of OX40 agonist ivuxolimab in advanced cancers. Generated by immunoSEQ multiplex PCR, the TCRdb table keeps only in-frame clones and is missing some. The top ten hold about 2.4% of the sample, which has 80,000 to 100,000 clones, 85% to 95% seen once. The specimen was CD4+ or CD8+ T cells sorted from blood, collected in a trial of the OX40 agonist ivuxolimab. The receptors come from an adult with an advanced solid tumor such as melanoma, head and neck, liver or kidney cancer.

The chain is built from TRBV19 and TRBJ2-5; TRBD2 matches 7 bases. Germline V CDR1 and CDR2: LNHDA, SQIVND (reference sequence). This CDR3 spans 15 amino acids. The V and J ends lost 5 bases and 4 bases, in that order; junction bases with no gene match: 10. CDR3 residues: CASSYVGGPGETQYF. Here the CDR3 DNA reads TGTGCCAGTAGTTATGTGGGAGGGCCGGGAGAGACCCAGTACTTC.

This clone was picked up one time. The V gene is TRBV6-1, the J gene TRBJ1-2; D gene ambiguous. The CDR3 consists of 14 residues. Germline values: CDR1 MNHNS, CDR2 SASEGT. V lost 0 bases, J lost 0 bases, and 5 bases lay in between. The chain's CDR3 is CASSEAGPNYGYTF. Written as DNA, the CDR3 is TGTGCCAGCAGTGAAGCAGGCCCTAACTATGGCTACACCTTC.

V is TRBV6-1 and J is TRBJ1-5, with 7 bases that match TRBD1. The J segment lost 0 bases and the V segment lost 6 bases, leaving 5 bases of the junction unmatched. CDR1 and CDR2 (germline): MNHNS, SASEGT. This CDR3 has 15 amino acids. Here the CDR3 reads CASREDRISNQPQHF. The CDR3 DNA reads TGTGCCAGCAGGGAGGACAGGATTAGCAATCAGCCCCAGCATTTT.

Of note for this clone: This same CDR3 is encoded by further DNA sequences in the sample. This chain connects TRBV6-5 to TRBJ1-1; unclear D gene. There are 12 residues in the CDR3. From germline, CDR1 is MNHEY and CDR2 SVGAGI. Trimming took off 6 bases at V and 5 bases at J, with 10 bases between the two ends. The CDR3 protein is CASSYGETEAFF. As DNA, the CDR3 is TGTGCCAGCAGCTACGGGGAAACTGAAGCTTTCTTT.

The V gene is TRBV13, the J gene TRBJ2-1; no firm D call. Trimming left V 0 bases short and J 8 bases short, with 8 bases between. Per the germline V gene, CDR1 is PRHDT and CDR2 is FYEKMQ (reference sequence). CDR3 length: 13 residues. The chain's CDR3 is CASSLGSSDEQFF. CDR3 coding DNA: TGTGCCAGCAGCTTAGGGTCTTCGGATGAGCAGTTCTTC.

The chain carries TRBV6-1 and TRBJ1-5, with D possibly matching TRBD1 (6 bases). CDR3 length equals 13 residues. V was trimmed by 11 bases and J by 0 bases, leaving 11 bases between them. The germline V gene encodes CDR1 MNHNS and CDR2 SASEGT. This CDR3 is CASQGNSNQPQHF. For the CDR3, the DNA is TGTGCCTCACAGGGCAATAGCAATCAGCCCCAGCATTTT.

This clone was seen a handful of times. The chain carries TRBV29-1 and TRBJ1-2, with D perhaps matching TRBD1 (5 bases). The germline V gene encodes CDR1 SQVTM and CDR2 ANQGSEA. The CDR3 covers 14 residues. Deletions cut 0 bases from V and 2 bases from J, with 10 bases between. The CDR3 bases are TGCAGCGTTGAAGAAGGTCAGGGCAACTATGGCTACACCTTC. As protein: CSVEEGQGNYGYTF.

Here the CDR3 DNA reads TGTGCCAGCGGGACAGGGGGCTATGGCTACACCTTC. This sequence encodes CASGTGGYGYTF. The chain employs TRBV19 and TRBJ1-2; 11 bases agree with TRBD1. The CDR3 consists of 12 residues. Trimming removed 9 bases from V and 4 bases from J; junction bases left unmatched: 1. Germline CDR1 and CDR2: LNHDA and SQIVND (reference sequence).

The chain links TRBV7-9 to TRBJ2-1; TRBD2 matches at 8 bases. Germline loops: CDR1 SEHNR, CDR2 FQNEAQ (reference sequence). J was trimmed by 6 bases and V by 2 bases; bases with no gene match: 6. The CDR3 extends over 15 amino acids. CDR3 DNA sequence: TGTGCCAGCAGCTTACCAGCGGGAGAGGGCAATGAGCAGTTCTTC. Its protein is CASSLPAGEGNEQFF.

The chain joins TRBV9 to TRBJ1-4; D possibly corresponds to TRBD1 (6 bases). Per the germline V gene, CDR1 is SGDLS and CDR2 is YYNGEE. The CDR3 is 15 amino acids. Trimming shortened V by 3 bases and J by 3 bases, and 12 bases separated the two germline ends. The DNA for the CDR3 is TGTGCCAGCAGCGCATCACAGGGTTCTAATGAAAAACTGTTTTTT. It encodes CASSASQGSNEKLFF.

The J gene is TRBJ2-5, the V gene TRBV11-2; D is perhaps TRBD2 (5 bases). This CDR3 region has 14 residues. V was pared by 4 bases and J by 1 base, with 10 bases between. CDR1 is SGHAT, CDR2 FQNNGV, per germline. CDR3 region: CASSSDYRQETQYF. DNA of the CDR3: TGTGCCAGCAGCTCCGACTATCGCCAAGAGACCCAGTACTTC.